The 24 T cell receptor beta chains below all came from one sample that was sequenced in a study of regulatory T cells in long-lasting Graves disease. Sample time point: newly diagnosed GD, antithyroid drugs for less than 3 months. From PBMCs, RNA was extracted and then used to make the TCR library. Both iRepertoire HTBI primers and Arm-PCR of CDR3 regions were used to build the TCR beta libraries. TCRdb independently ran MiXCR on the multiplex PCR reads; one entry per CDR3 protein. This table holds around 450,000 distinct CDR3 sequences, around 16% found once. The same sample was also studied in work on T cells in Graves' hyperthyroidism and ophthalmopathy.

The sample was peripheral blood mononuclear cells (PBMCs), taken at new diagnosis, from a patient treated with antithyroid drugs. These receptors originate from a man between 35 and 55 years old with Graves disease.

The chain joins TRBV20-1 to TRBJ2-2; 7 bases agree with TRBD2. V dropped 1 base and J dropped 6; count of bases not matched to a gene: 2. The CDR3 is 13 residues long. CDR1 is DFQATT and CDR2 is SNEGSKA in the germline V gene (reference sequence). In DNA, the CDR3 is TGCAGTGCTAGAGCGGGAGGACCCGGGGAGCTGTTTTTT. This codes for CSARAGGPGELFF.

The V and J genes are TRBV6-1 and TRBJ2-7; D perhaps matches TRBD2 (5 bases). The CDR3 totals 13 residues. Germline CDR1 reads MNHNS; CDR2 reads SASEGT. The ends were cut back, 3 bases at V and 3 bases at J, with 9 bases in the middle. CDR3 sequence reads: CASSDAGHYEQYF. CDR3 DNA: TGTGCCAGCAGTGACGCGGGCCACTACGAGCAGTACTTC.

This clonotype was observed many times. This sequence joins TRBV28 and TRBJ1-3; D unresolved. This CDR3 has 15 residues. The germline V and J ends were trimmed by 2 bases and 0 bases, with 8 bases remaining between them. Germline V gives CDR1 MDHEN, CDR2 SYDVKM. This CDR3 is CASSLKVGSGNTIYF. In DNA, the CDR3 is TGTGCCAGCAGTTTAAAGGTCGGCTCTGGAAACACCATATATTTT.

This clonotype occurred many times. The chain recombines TRBV27 with TRBJ2-3, with D tentatively TRBD2 (5 bases). Trimming left V 5 bases short and J 5 bases short, with 17 bases between. The germline V gene encodes CDR1 MNHEY and CDR2 SMNVEV (reference sequence). The CDR3 is 15 amino acids. The CDR3 spells CASSPGLASLDTQYF. DNA for the CDR3: TGTGCCAGCAGTCCCGGACTCGCATCCCTAGATACGCAGTATTTT.

This clonotype came up many times. The V gene is TRBV30, the J gene TRBJ2-3; 8 bases map to TRBD1. V dropped 3 bases and J dropped 5; count of bases not matched to a gene: 7. The CDR3 length is 14 residues. CDR1 is GTSNPN, CDR2 SVGIG, per germline (reference sequence). This chain's CDR3 is CAWRPTGVGDTQYF. As DNA, the CDR3 is TGTGCCTGGAGGCCGACAGGGGTTGGAGATACGCAGTATTTT.

In this sample, this clonotype turned up a few times. The chain joins TRBV28 to TRBJ2-3; D is undetermined. Trimming shortened V by 1 base and J by 2 bases, and 7 bases separated the two germline ends. The CDR3 spans 14 residues. The germline V gene has CDR1 MDHEN and CDR2 SYDVKM. CDR3: CASSLSRYTDTQYF. CDR3 DNA sequence: TGTGCCAGCAGTTTATCACGGTACACAGATACGCAGTATTTT.

Concerning this clonotype itself: With only one base between it and a far larger clone, this is likely a read error. The chain couples TRBV11-1 to TRBJ2-3; no firm D call. The CDR3 is 15 amino acids. Germline CDR1 reads SGHAT; CDR2 reads FQDESV (reference sequence). Between the trimmed V and J ends, which lost 0 bases and 1 base, there was a span of 8 bases. As DNA, the CDR3 is TGTGCCAGCAGCTTAGCGGACGGCCGCACAGATACGCAGTATTTT. As protein: CASSLADGRTDTQYF.

This clonotype has ten or more counts. V is TRBV2 and J is TRBJ2-1, with 8 bases identical to TRBD2. The CDR3 totals 14 residues. V shed 6 bases, J shed 6 bases, and the junction held 7 bases outside the gene matches. The germline CDR1 and CDR2 sequences are SNHLY and FYNNEI. CDR3 residues: CASSPTSVGNEQFF. CDR3 bases: TGTGCCAGCAGCCCGACTAGCGTTGGCAATGAGCAGTTCTTC.

This chain uses TRBV11-3 with TRBJ2-7, with D possibly being TRBD1 (7 bases). The germline V and J ends were trimmed by 5 bases and 4 bases, with 18 bases remaining between them. Germline V lookup: CDR1 SGHNT, CDR2 YENEEA. The CDR3 runs to 15 residues. As DNA, the CDR3 is TGTGCCAGCAGCCAACTATCGACAGGGACTTACGAGCAGTACTTC. The encoded protein is CASSQLSTGTYEQYF.

Points on this clonotype: One end of the junction is discordant with germline, which a read error may explain. This sequence joins TRBV6-5 and TRBJ1-1, with D perhaps TRBD1 (5 bases). Per germline, CDR1 MNHEY and CDR2 SVGAGI. There are 14 residues in the CDR3. The CDR3 DNA follows: TGTGCCAGCAGTCACTCTCGGGGGATGTCTGAAGCTTTCTTT. This sequence encodes CASSHSRGMSEAFF.

V usage is TRBV7-3 and J usage is TRBJ2-2, with D uncertain. CDR3 length: 13 amino acids. Germline loops: CDR1 SGHTA, CDR2 FQGTGA. With 7 bases removed from V and 4 bases from J, the gap between germline ends came to 10 bases. The CDR3 DNA reads as TGTGCCAGCATCTTTTTGGGCACCGGGGAGCTGTTTTTT. Translating gives CASIFLGTGELFF.

This clonotype was counted many times. The gene calls are TRBV28 and TRBJ1-2, with 10 bases lining up with TRBD1. V shed 6 bases, J shed 5 bases, and the junction held 12 bases outside the gene matches. The CDR3 totals 16 residues. CDR1 and CDR2 (germline): MDHEN, SYDVKM. The CDR3 protein is CASRMSPGQGPYGYTF. In DNA form, the CDR3 reads TGTGCCAGCAGGATGAGTCCGGGACAGGGGCCTTATGGCTACACCTTC.

Details on this clonotype: This may arise from a read error, as a much more abundant clone is one base away. This rearrangement joins TRBV10-3 to TRBJ2-5; 9 bases map to TRBD2. The CDR3 extends over 15 amino acids. Germline assignment: CDR1 ENHRY and CDR2 SYGVKD. With V trimmed by 5 bases and J by 5 bases, 9 bases remained unmatched. DNA for the CDR3: TGTGCCATCAGTCCTAATAGCGGGGGCCGGGAGACCCAGTACTTC. Its translation is CAISPNSGGRETQYF.

This clonotype came up many times. The chain recombines TRBV12-3 or TRBV12-4 with TRBJ2-1, with D perhaps matching TRBD2 (6 bases). Deletions cut 3 bases from V and 10 bases from J, with 13 bases between. The CDR3 has 13 amino acids. The CDR3 protein is CASSLGGFREQFF. The CDR3 DNA sequence: TGTGCCAGCAGTTTGGGGGGATTCCGAGAGCAGTTCTTC.

This clonotype occurred many times. CDR3 sequence: CATSDPTLSRNEQFF. DNA for the CDR3: TGTGCCACCAGTGATCCCACCCTCTCCAGGAATGAGCAGTTCTTC. The chain joins TRBV24-1 to TRBJ2-1; D is unclear. The V gene's germline CDR1 is KGHDR and CDR2 SFDVKD. V was trimmed by 3 bases and J by 7 bases, leaving 15 bases between them. The CDR3 loop spans 15 amino acids.

This clonotype has a count of ten or more. The chain recombines TRBV7-8 with TRBJ2-7; possibly TRBD1 for D (5 bases). V was pared by 1 base and J by 5 bases, with 12 bases between. In germline, CDR1 is SGHVS, CDR2 FQNEAQ. This CDR3 has 14 residues. The CDR3 nucleotides read TGTGCCAGCAGCTTAGAGTTCAGGGAAGACGAGCAGTACTTC. Protein: CASSLEFREDEQYF.

This clonotype came up many times. This sequence joins TRBV27 and TRBJ2-3; 14 positions match TRBD2. The germline V gene encodes CDR1 MNHEY and CDR2 SMNVEV (reference sequence). CDR3 size: 19 residues. With V trimmed by 5 bases and J by 6 bases, 16 bases remained unmatched. DNA of the CDR3: TGTGCCAGCAGTCAACCCCTTCCGGGACTAGCGGGAGTATTTGATACGCAGTATTTT. Protein product: CASSQPLPGLAGVFDTQYF.

This clonotype appeared a few times. The chain links TRBV9 to TRBJ2-7; 8 nucleotides match TRBD1. The CDR3 is 17 residues long. Germline CDR1 reads SGDLS; CDR2 reads YYNGEE. V dropped 7 bases and J dropped 1; count of bases not matched to a gene: 16. CDR3 protein: CASPSRNPRQGSYEQYF. Here the CDR3 DNA reads TGTGCCAGCCCCTCCCGCAACCCTAGACAGGGGTCCTACGAGCAGTACTTC.

This clonotype appeared many times. This chain connects TRBV2 to TRBJ1-4, with unresolved D. CDR1 is SNHLY, CDR2 FYNNEI, per germline. Trimming stripped 2 bases from V and 3 bases from J, with 16 bases between. The CDR3 has 17 amino acids. This CDR3 is CASSEPGGLRSNEKLFF. The CDR3 DNA sequence: TGTGCCAGCAGTGAACCGGGAGGGTTGCGGTCTAATGAAAAACTGTTTTTT.

This clonotype was seen repeatedly, ten times or more. The chain combines TRBV11-2 with TRBJ2-1; TRBD2 agrees at 9 bases. Germline CDR1 SGHAT, CDR2 FQNNGV. V lost 7 bases and J lost 8; bases outside the gene matches: 9. The length of the CDR3 is 14 residues. CDR3 in DNA: TGTGCCAGCACAGAGGGACTAGCTTGGGATGAGCAGTTCTTC. Translated, it gives CASTEGLAWDEQFF.

This clonotype showed up many times. V gene TRBV28 combines with J gene TRBJ2-3; D may be TRBD1 (5 bases). Germline lookup yields CDR1 MDHEN and CDR2 SYDVKM. Trimming took off 3 bases at V and 0 bases at J, with 13 bases between the two ends. This CDR3 contains 16 residues. The chain's CDR3 is CASSFNRIGSTDTQYF. Here the CDR3 DNA reads TGTGCCAGCAGTTTTAACAGGATTGGCAGCACAGATACGCAGTATTTT.

This clonotype was observed many times. This chain uses TRBV10-3 with TRBJ2-1; TRBD1 aligns across 10 bases. CDR3 length: 15 residues. Germline V gives CDR1 ENHRY, CDR2 SYGVKD. The ends lost 3 bases at V and 8 bases at J; junction bases unmatched: 7. The CDR3 bases are TGTGCCATCAGTGATGGGACAGGGGTTGGGGATGAGCAGTTCTTC. Translating it yields CAISDGTGVGDEQFF.

The sample holds many counts of this clonotype. The chain carries TRBV2 and TRBJ2-1; TRBD2 agrees at 9 bases. CDR1 is SNHLY, CDR2 FYNNEI, per germline. J gave up 0 bases and V 6 bases, and 9 bases lay outside the gene matches. The CDR3 loop spans 17 amino acids. CDR3 region: CASRPGLALSSYNEQFF. Written as DNA, the CDR3 is TGTGCCAGCAGACCCGGACTAGCGCTTAGCTCCTACAATGAGCAGTTCTTC.

This clonotype was seen a handful of times. This sequence joins TRBV7-9 and TRBJ2-2; D may be TRBD2 (5 bases). With 2 bases removed from V and 5 bases from J, the gap between germline ends came to 9 bases. Germline assignment: CDR1 SEHNR and CDR2 FQNEAQ (reference sequence). This CDR3 region has 14 residues. CDR3 loop: CASSLTRDTGELFF. The CDR3, as DNA: TGTGCCAGCAGCTTAACTAGAGATACCGGGGAGCTGTTTTTT.